This TCR beta chain was sequenced for a study of T cells in Graves' hyperthyroidism and ophthalmopathy. TCR beta CDR3 region amplification was performed from RNA transcripts. HTBI primers were the set used in a first-round RT-PCR of the TCR CDR3. From the multiplex PCR reads, TCRdb called clonotypes with MiXCR, one entry per CDR3 protein. The table has nearly 750,000 distinct CDR3 sequences, about 35% seen once. This clonotype appeared many times. Hyperthyroidism in the patients, aged 18 to 65, was newly diagnosed and under 2 months in duration. Investigators excluded patients with uncontrolled infection, other autoimmune disease, pregnancy or lactation. V was shortened by 1 base and J by 5 bases, with 6 bases between the two germline ends. Germline CDR1 and CDR2: SGHTA and FQGNSA. This CDR3 spans 13 amino acids.

The chain carries TRBV7-2 and TRBJ1-5; perhaps TRBD1 as D (5 bases). The clonotype was recovered from a woman in her thirties or forties with Graves' hyperthyroidism. The specimen sequenced was blood. The CDR3 region has the DNA TGTGCCAGCAGCTTAGGGGACGATCAGCCCCAGCATTTT. Protein product: CASSLGDDQPQHF.